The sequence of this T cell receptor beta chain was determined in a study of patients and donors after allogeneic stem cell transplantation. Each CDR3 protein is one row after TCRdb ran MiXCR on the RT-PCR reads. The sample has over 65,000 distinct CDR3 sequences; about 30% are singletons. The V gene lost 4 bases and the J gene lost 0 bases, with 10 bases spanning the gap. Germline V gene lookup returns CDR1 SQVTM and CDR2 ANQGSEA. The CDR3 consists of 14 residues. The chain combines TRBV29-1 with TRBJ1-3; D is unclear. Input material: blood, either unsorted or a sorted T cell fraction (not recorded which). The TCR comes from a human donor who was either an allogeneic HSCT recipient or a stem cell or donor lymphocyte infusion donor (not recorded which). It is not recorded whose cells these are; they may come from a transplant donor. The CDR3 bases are TGCAGCGTTGTCTCGTCCTCCTCTGGAAACACCATATATTTT. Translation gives CSVVSSSSGNTIYF.